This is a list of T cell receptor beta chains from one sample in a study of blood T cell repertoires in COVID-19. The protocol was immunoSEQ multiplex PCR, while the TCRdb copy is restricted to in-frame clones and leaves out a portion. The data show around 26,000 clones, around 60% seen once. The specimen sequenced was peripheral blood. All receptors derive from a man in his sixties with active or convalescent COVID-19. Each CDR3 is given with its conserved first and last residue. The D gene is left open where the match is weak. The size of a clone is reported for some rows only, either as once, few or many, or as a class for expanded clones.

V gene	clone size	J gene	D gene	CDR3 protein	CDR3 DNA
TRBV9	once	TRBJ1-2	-	CASSRRGDQINYGYTF	TGTGCCAGCAGCAGACGAGGCGACCAGATTAACTATGGCTACACCTTC
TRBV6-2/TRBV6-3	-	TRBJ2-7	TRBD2	CASSYSVGSGRDLRSYEQYF	TGTGCCAGCAGTTACTCGGTGGGTAGCGGGAGGGACCTCAGGTCCTACGAGCAGTACTTC
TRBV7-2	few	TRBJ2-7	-	CASSSGTPVPEQYF	TGTGCCAGCAGTTCCGGGACTCCGGTTCCCGAGCAGTACTTC
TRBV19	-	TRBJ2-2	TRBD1	CASKKTGANTGELFF	TGTGCCAGTAAGAAGACAGGGGCGAACACCGGGGAGCTGTTTTTT
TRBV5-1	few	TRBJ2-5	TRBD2	CASRRLAGPQETQYF	TGCGCCAGCAGGCGGCTAGCGGGTCCACAAGAGACCCAGTACTTC
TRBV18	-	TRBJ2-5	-	CASSPGQGETQYF	TGTGCCAGCTCACCCGGGCAGGGAGAGACCCAGTACTTC
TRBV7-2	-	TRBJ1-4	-	CASSLARFGGADEKLFF	TGTGCCAGCAGCTTAGCCCGCTTCGGGGGGGCGGATGAAAAACTGTTTTTT
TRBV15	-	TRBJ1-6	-	CATSRDRINSPLHF	TGTGCCACCAGCAGAGACAGAATTAATTCACCCCTCCACTTT
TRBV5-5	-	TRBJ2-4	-	CASSLGVSKNIQYF	TGTGCCAGCAGCTTGGGAGTTTCCAAAAACATTCAGTACTTC
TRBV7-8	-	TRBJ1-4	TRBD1	CASSSRQGTATNEKLFF	TGTGCCAGCAGCTCCCGACAGGGGACCGCAACTAATGAAAAACTGTTTTTT
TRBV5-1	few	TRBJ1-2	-	CASSLVGGANYGYTF	TGCGCCAGCAGCTTGGTGGGGGGAGCTAACTATGGCTACACCTTC
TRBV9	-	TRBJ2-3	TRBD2	CASSLPTGSGARLYF	TGTGCCAGCAGCCTCCCGACCGGTAGCGGGGCCAGGTTGTATTTT
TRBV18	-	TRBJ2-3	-	CASSPIGQVTDTQYF	TGTGCCAGCTCACCGATCGGACAAGTCACAGATACGCAGTATTTT
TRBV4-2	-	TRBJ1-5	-	CASSQDRVQPQHF	TGTGCCAGCAGCCAGGACAGAGTGCAGCCCCAGCATTTT
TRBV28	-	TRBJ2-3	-	CASSSYFESSTDTQYF	TGTGCCAGCAGTTCCTACTTTGAGTCTAGCACAGATACGCAGTATTTT
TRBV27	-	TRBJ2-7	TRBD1	CASSSDRFYEQYF	TGTGCCAGCAGTTCGGACAGGTTCTACGAGCAGTACTTC
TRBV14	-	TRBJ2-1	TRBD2	CASSRGGSYNEQFF	TGTGCCAGCAGCCGCGGGGGCTCCTACAATGAGCAGTTCTTC
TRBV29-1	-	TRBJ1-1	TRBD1	CSVVTGVRTEAFF	TGCAGCGTTGTGACAGGGGTCCGCACTGAAGCTTTCTTT
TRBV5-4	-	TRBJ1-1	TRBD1	CATTRQGALNTEAFF	TGTGCCACCACCCGGCAGGGGGCTCTGAACACTGAAGCTTTCTTT
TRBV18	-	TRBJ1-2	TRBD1	CASSPRGPGGYGYTF	TGTGCCAGCTCACCACGAGGTCCAGGGGGCTATGGCTACACCTTC
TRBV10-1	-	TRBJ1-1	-	CASSDGTIGGTEAFF	TGCGCCAGCAGTGACGGGACCATTGGAGGGACTGAAGCTTTCTTT
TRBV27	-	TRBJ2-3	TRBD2	CASRLNSGRRWDTQYF	TGTGCCAGCAGGCTGAATAGCGGGAGAAGATGGGATACGCAGTATTTT
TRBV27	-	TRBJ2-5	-	CASSLSKWRGPETQYF	TGTGCCAGCAGTTTATCGAAGTGGAGGGGCCCAGAGACCCAGTACTTC
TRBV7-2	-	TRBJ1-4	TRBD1	CASSQGEVRPQRNEKLFF	TGTGCCAGCAGCCAGGGGGAGGTCCGCCCGCAAAGGAATGAAAAACTGTTTTTT
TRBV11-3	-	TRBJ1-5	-	CASSRYTRNQPQHF	TGTGCCAGCAGCCGTTATACGAGAAATCAGCCCCAGCATTTT
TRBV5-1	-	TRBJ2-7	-	CASSLRDFLAYEQYF	TGCGCCAGCAGCTTGCGCGACTTCCTCGCCTACGAGCAGTACTTC
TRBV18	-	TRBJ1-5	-	CASSPPSRQPGNQPQHF	TGTGCCAGCTCACCACCTAGCCGACAGCCGGGCAATCAGCCCCAGCATTTT
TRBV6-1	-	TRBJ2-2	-	CASSERGRGRTGELFF	TGTGCCAGCAGTGAAAGGGGCAGGGGCCGGACCGGGGAGCTGTTTTTT
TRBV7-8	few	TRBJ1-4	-	CASSYQGSTNEKLFF	TGTGCCAGCAGTTATCAGGGTTCAACTAATGAAAAACTGTTTTTT
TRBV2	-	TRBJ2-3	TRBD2	CASSERRGSTDTQYF	TGTGCCAGCAGTGAAAGGCGGGGGTCCACAGATACGCAGTATTTT
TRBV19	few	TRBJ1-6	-	CASSLFNSPLHF	TGTGCCAGTAGCCTGTTCAATTCACCCCTCCACTTT
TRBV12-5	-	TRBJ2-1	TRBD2	CASQLAGTQGQFF	TGTGCTAGCCAACTAGCGGGAACCCAGGGGCAGTTCTTC
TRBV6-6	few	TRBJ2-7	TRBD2	CASSYVGLAAYEQYF	TGTGCCAGCAGTTACGTGGGACTAGCGGCCTACGAGCAGTACTTC
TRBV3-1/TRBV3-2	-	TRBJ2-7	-	CASSQVVQTGEQYF	TGTGCCAGCAGCCAAGTGGTACAAACGGGCGAGCAGTACTTC
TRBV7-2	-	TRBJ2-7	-	CASSETGAVRSSYEQYF	TGTGCCAGCAGCGAGACAGGCGCCGTAAGGAGCTCCTACGAGCAGTACTTC
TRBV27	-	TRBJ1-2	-	CASSFEGNYGYTF	TGTGCCAGCAGTTTCGAGGGTAACTATGGCTACACCTTC
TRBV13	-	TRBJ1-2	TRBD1	CASSPGDRAYGYTF	TGTGCCAGCAGCCCTGGGGACAGGGCCTATGGCTACACCTTC
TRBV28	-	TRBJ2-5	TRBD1	CASSFSRGQSETQYF	TGTGCCAGCAGTTTCAGCAGGGGACAGTCGGAGACCCAGTACTTC
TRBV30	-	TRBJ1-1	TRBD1	CAWSPSPGQGLPVAHTEAFF	TGTGCCTGGAGCCCATCCCCGGGACAGGGGCTGCCGGTGGCTCACACTGAAGCTTTCTTT
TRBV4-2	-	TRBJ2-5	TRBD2	CASSQDSSGGAETQYF	TGTGCCAGCAGCCAAGATTCTAGCGGGGGGGCCGAGACCCAGTACTTC
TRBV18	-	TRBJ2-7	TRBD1	CASSPSRDRGYEQYF	TGTGCCAGCTCACCATCGAGGGACAGGGGCTACGAGCAGTACTTC
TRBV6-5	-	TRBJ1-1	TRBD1	CASSPRDRVNTEAFF	TGTGCCAGCAGCCCCCGCGACAGGGTGAACACTGAAGCTTTCTTT
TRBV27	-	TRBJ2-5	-	CASKLQGEETQYF	TGTGCCAGCAAACTACAGGGCGAAGAGACCCAGTACTTC